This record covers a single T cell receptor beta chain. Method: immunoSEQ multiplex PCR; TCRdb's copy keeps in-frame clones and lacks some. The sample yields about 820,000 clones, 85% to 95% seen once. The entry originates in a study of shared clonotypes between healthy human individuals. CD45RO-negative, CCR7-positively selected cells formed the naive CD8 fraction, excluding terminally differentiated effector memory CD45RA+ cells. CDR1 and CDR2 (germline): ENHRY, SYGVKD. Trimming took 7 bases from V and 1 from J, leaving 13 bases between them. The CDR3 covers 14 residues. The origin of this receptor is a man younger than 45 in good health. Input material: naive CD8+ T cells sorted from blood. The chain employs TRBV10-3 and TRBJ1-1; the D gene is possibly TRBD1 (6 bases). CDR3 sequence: CAITSGQKNTEAFF. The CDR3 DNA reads TGTGCCATCACCTCGGGACAAAAGAACACTGAAGCTTTCTTT.